What follows describes a single T cell receptor beta chain. Its antigen is not identified. Preparation of the TCRbeta library was carried out with unique molecular identifiers. In TCRdb, the PCR reads were re-called with MiXCR into one record per CDR3 protein. The table lists around 500,000 distinct CDR3 sequences, about 23% of them singletons. This record comes from a study of T-cell reconstitution after alpha-beta-depleted transplantation in children. General observations from the study: Hyperexpanded clones declined; after one year, newly produced T cells mostly supplied diversity. Approximately two months post-transplant, alpha-beta T cells reportedly originated from several hundred expanded graft clones.

V gave up 3 bases and J gave up 8 bases; unmatched junction bases: 11. Germline-derived CDR1 and CDR2 are SNHLY and FYNNEI. The length of the CDR3 is 16 residues. This receptor was identified in a boy under two years old who had a stem cell transplant for acute myeloid leukemia, so the T cells may come from the graft donor. Sequenced material: PBMCs, mostly from graft donor cells, taken 360 days after TCRalphabeta/CD19-depleted stem cell transplant. The chain uses TRBV2 and TRBJ2-1; 9 nucleotides match TRBD1. CDR3 DNA sequence: TGTGCCAGCAGTGACTCCGGTGACAGGGGGTTCGATGAGCAGTTCTTC. Translated, it gives CASSDSGDRGFDEQFF.